Listed here is a single T cell receptor (beta chain). This specimen belongs to a study of cytotoxic CD8 clonotypes in ibrutinib-treated CLL. The CDR3 is made up of 16 amino acids. The trim removed 4 bases at V and 5 bases at J, leaving 13 bases unmatched. Germline V gives CDR1 SGHKS, CDR2 YYEKEE (reference sequence). Sequenced by immunoSEQ multiplex PCR; TCRdb stores in-frame clones only, minus some. This repertoire shows around 52,000 clones, 56% found once; its top ten account for around 21%. This chain uses TRBV5-5 with TRBJ1-1; the match to TRBD1 covers 8 bases. This clonotype was sampled from a human donor with chronic lymphocytic leukemia. The starting material was PBMCs, obtained after 24 months of ibrutinib treatment. The DNA for the CDR3 is TGTGCCAGCAGCCCTCCCGCAGGGGGCTTGGTTACTGAAGCTTTCTTT. Its translation is CASSPPAGGLVTEAFF.